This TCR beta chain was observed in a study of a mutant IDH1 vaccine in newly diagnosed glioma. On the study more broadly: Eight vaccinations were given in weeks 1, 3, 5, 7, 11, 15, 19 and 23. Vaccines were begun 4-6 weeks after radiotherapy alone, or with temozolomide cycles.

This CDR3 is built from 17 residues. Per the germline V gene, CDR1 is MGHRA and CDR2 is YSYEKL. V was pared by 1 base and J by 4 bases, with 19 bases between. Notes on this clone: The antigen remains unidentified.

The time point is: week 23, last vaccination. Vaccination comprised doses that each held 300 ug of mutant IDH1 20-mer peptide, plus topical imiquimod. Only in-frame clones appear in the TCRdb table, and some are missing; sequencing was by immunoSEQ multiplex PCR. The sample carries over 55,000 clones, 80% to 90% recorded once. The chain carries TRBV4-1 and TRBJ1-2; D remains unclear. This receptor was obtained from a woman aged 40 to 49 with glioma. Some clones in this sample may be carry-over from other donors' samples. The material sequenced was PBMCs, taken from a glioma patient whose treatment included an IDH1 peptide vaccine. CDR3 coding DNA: TGCGCCAGCAGCCAAGTTGGGTCGATCCCTATGGGCTATGGCTACACCTTC. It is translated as CASSQVGSIPMGYGYTF.